This T cell receptor beta chain was retrieved from a study of shared clonotypes between healthy human individuals. Study-level findings and limits: Researchers sampled only blood; tissue repertoires likely differ. Some naive CD4 clonotypes, about 5%, turned up in common across several donors.

Assay: immunoSEQ multiplex PCR; the TCRdb copy retains only in-frame clones and omits some. The table records around 2.5 million clones, 80% to 95% of them present only once. Germline loops: CDR1 SGDLS, CDR2 YYNGEE. The CDR3 totals 17 residues. Unmatched junction bases numbered 9, after V lost 2 bases and J lost 5 bases. For this clone: What it binds is unknown.

Sequencing was carried out using naive CD4+ T cells from PBMCs. Specified subset: CD45RA+ positively selected. This sequence originates from a man between 18 and 35 years old in good health. Some clones in this sample may be carry-over from other donors' samples. The J gene is TRBJ2-1, the V gene TRBV9, with TRBD2 matching over 11 bases. The CDR3 reads CASSVQVGTSGNNEQFF. CDR3 bases: TGTGCCAGCAGCGTCCAAGTCGGGACTAGCGGAAACAATGAGCAGTTCTTC.